This record looks at one T cell receptor beta chain sequence and its context. This sample was taken from a study of blood T cell repertoires in COVID-19. Background on the study: Samples taken during acute and convalescent COVID-19 were collected in the United States, Italy and Spain. Sources were T cells, B-cell-depleted T cells, or PBMCs; the material itself was cDNA or gDNA.

Germline trimming cut 0 bases from V and 2 bases from J; bases unmatched to any gene: 1. CDR1 is SGDLS, CDR2 YYNGEE, per germline. The CDR3 is 15 amino acids. Patients in Seattle were enrolled during active infection, then followed longitudinally. Original processing notes: Estimates of nucleated cell counts were drawn from the amplification of reference gene primers. TCRdb's table, derived via immunoSEQ multiplex PCR, lists solely in-frame clones and lacks some. V and J calls and clone size are as listed in that table; D and trimming were resolved from the DNA. Here the sample spans roughly 390,000 clones, more than 75% being singletons.

The chain has TRBV9 and TRBJ2-7; 11 bases agree with TRBD1. The sample was peripheral blood. The clonotype comes from a woman in her twenties or thirties with COVID-19, enrolled during active disease. Here the CDR3 reads CASSVGTGGPYEQYF. The CDR3 DNA reads TGTGCCAGCAGCGTAGGGACAGGGGGCCCCTACGAGCAGTACTTC.